Below, 9 T cell receptor beta chains from the same sample are listed, as sequenced in a study of cytomegalovirus exposure and HLA in healthy donors. Both 60 Vbeta primers and 13 Jbeta primers went into the PCR. Sequencing used immunoSEQ multiplex PCR; TCRdb keeps in-frame clones, though not all of them. The sample has about 130,000 clones; around 72% are singletons. Specimen: PBMCs. The source of these receptors is a woman between 40 and 50 years old in good health and CMV-seronegative.

The J gene is TRBJ2-7, the V gene TRBV9; the D gene is possibly TRBD2 (6 bases). The V and J ends lost 0 bases and 3 bases respectively, with 10 bases between them. Germline CDR1 and CDR2: SGDLS and YYNGEE. The CDR3 sequence is 14 residues long. This chain's CDR3 is CASSVGGADYEQYF. CDR3 in DNA: TGTGCCAGCAGCGTAGGCGGGGCAGACTACGAGCAGTACTTC.

Points on this clone: The junction shows a germline mismatch at one end, possibly a read error. The chain links TRBV27 to TRBJ2-6, with TRBD1 as a possible D gene (6 bases). The CDR3 is made up of 14 amino acids. CDR1 MNHEY and CDR2 SMNVEV come from the germline V gene (reference sequence). The CDR3 region has the DNA TGTGCCAGCAGTAGACAGGCGCAGGCCAACGGCCTGACTTTC. Translation gives CASSRQAQANGLTF.

The gene calls are TRBV7-2 and TRBJ2-6; 10 bases line up with TRBD1. Germline loops: CDR1 SGHTA, CDR2 FQGNSA. This CDR3 comprises 18 residues. After removal of 2 bases from V and 2 bases from J, the junction contained 6 bases not matched to a gene. The CDR3 nucleotides are TGTGCCAGCAGCTTAAGCGACAGGGGGCTGGCTGGGGCCAACGTCCTGACTTTC. Amino acids: CASSLSDRGLAGANVLTF.

The sample holds one count of this clone. The chain links TRBV5-1 to TRBJ2-2; D is ambiguous. The CDR3 extends over 14 amino acids. Trimming pared 2 bases from V and 3 bases from J, leaving 8 bases between. From germline, CDR1 is SGHRS and CDR2 YFSETQ. The CDR3 is CASSFRSDTGELFF. The CDR3 coding sequence is TGCGCCAGCAGCTTTCGCAGTGACACCGGGGAGCTGTTTTTT.

Note on this clone: At one end the junction does not follow the germline gene, possibly because of a read error. This rearrangement joins TRBV7-9 to TRBJ2-7; tentative D call: TRBD1 (5 bases). This CDR3 comprises 15 residues. Germline lookup yields CDR1 SEHNR and CDR2 FQNEAQ (reference sequence). CDR3 DNA sequence: TGTTCCAGCAGCTTAGTTTTGCAGGGAAACTACGAGCAGTACTTC. Its protein product is CSSSLVLQGNYEQYF.

V is TRBV27 and J is TRBJ2-7; the D is unclear. The germline V gene encodes CDR1 MNHEY and CDR2 SMNVEV (reference sequence). This CDR3 spans 13 amino acids. Trimming cost V 0 bases and J 4 bases, with 7 bases left between them. The CDR3: CASSLSAAYEQYF. The CDR3 DNA sequence: TGTGCCAGCAGTTTATCGGCGGCATACGAGCAGTACTTC.

This chain joins TRBV10-3 and TRBJ2-3; the D is unclear. CDR3 length: 12 amino acids. Germline V gives CDR1 ENHRY, CDR2 SYGVKD. Trimming took 0 bases from V and 4 from J, leaving 2 bases between them. CDR3 amino acids: CAISESADTQYF. CDR3 nucleotides: TGTGCCATCAGTGAGTCCGCAGATACGCAGTATTTT.

This clone came up a few times. The CDR3 here is CASSPWGRGNHQPQHF. The CDR3 nucleotides are TGTGCCAGCTCACCGTGGGGCAGGGGGAACCATCAGCCCCAGCATTTT. The rearrangement uses TRBV18 and TRBJ1-5, with 7 bases lining up with TRBD1. The CDR3 spans 16 residues. With 3 bases clipped from V and 5 bases from J, the junction kept 10 bases outside the gene matches. Germline CDR1 reads KGHSH; CDR2 reads LQKENI.

The chain uses TRBV13 and TRBJ2-5; D remains ambiguous. The CDR3 runs to 14 residues. Per germline, CDR1 PRHDT and CDR2 FYEKMQ (reference sequence). The V and J ends lost 0 bases and 5 bases respectively, with 10 bases between them. The CDR3: CASSLGRVLETQYF. CDR3 sequence (DNA): TGTGCCAGCAGCTTAGGTCGAGTCCTGGAGACCCAGTACTTC.